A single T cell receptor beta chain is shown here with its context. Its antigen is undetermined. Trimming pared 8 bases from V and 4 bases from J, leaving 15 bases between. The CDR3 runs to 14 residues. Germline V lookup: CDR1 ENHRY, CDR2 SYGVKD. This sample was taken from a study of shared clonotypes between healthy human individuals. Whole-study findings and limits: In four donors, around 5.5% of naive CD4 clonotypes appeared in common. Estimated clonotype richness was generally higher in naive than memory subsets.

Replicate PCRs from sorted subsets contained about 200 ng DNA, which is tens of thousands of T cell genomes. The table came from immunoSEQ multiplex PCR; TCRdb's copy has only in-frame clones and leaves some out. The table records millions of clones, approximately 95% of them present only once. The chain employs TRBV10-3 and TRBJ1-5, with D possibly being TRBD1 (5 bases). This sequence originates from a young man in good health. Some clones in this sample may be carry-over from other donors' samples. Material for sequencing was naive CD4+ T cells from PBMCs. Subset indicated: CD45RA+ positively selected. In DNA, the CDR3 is TGTGCCATCGGAGGGGCGAGGGGTAATCAGCCCCAGCATTTT. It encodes CAIGGARGNQPQHF.